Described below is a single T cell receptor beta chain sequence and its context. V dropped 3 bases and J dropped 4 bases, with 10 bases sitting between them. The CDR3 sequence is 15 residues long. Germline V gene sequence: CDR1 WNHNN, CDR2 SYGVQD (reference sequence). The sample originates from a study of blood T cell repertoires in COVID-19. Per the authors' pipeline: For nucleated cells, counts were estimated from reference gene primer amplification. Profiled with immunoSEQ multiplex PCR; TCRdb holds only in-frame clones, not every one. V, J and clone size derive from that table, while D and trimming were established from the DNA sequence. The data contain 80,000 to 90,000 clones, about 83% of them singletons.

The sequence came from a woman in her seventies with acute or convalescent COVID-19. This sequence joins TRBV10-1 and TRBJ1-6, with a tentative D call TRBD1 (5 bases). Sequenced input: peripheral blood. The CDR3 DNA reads TGCGCCAGCAGTGAAGGGGCAGAGTATAATTCACCCCTCCACTTT. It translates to CASSEGAEYNSPLHF.